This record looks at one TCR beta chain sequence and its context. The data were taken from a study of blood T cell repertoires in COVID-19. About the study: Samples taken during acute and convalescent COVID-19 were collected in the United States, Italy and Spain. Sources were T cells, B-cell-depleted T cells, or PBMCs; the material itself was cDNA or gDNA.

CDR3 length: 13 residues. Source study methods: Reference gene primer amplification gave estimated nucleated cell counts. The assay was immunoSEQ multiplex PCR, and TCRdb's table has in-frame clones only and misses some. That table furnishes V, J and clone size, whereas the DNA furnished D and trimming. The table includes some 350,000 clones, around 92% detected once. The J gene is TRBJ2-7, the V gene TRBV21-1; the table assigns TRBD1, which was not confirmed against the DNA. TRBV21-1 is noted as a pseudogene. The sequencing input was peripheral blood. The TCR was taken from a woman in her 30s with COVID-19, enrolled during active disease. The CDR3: CASWTVPSYEQYF. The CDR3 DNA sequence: TGTGCCAGTTGGACAGTTCCCTCCTACGAGCAGTACTTC.